Each of the 3 T cell receptor delta chains below was sequenced from the same sample in a study of gamma-delta T cells after stem cell transplantation. TCRdb re-processed the RT-PCR reads using CATT. Of about 3,200 delta-chain clones listed, just over 20% were seen once; the top ten hold roughly a quarter. The sample taken for sequencing was gamma-delta T cells. The origin of the receptors is a human donor. It is not recorded whose cells these are; they may come from a transplant donor.

Sample share makes this clone large (0.1 to 1%). The rearrangement links TRDV2 to TRDJ1; the match to TRDD3 covers 13 bases. The CDR3 has 17 residues. V gave up 4 bases and J gave up 4 bases; unmatched junction bases: 11. CDR1 and CDR2 (germline): GEAIGNYY, EKD. The CDR3 coding sequence is TGTGCCTGTGATCCTCTACTGGGGGATACGAGGGGCGATAAACTCATCTTT. It translates to CACDPLLGDTRGDKLIF.

Within the sample, this clone is medium-sized. Other DNA sequences in the sample encode the same CDR3. J is TRDJ1 and V is TRDV1; TRDD3 aligns across 8 bases. CDR3 length equals 15 residues. Germline trimming cut 0 bases from V and 4 bases from J; bases unmatched to any gene: 4. The V gene's germline CDR1 is TSWWSYY and CDR2 QGS. The CDR3 reads CALGELSGGYDKLIF. DNA for the CDR3: TGTGCTCTTGGGGAACTTTCGGGGGGATACGATAAACTCATCTTT.

As concerns this clone: A far larger clone is just one base off, so this is likely a read error. The rearrangement links TRDV1 to TRDJ1, with TRDD3 matching over 9 bases. V shed 4 bases, J shed 0 bases, and the junction held 30 bases outside the gene matches. Germline CDR1 and CDR2: TSWWSYY and QGS. There are 24 residues in the CDR3. The CDR3 nucleotides read TGTGCTCTTGGGGGCTTTCCTACGAACATACCTATACTGGGGGAGATCAGGTACACCGATAAACTCATCTTT. It specifies CALGGFPTNIPILGEIRYTDKLIF.